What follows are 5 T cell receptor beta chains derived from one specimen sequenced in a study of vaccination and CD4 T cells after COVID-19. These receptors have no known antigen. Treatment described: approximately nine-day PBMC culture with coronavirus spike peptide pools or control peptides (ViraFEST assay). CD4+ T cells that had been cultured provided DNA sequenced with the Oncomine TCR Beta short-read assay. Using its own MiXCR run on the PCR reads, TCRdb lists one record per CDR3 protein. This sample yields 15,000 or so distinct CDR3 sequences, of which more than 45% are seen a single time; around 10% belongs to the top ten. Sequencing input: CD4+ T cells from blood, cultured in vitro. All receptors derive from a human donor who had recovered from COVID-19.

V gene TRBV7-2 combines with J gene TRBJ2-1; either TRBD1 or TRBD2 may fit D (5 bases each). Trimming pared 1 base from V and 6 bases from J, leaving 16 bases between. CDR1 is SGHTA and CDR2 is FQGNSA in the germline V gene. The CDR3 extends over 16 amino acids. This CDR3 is CASSLVGTPGINEQFF. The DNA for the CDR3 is TGTGCCAGCAGCTTAGTTGGGACCCCTGGAATCAATGAGCAGTTCTTC.

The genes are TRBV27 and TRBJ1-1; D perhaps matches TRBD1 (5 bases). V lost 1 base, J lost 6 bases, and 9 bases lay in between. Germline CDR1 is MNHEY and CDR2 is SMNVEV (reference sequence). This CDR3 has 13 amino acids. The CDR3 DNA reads TGTGCCAGCAGTTTATGGGGGGGGTCTGAAGCTTTCTTT. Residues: CASSLWGGSEAFF.

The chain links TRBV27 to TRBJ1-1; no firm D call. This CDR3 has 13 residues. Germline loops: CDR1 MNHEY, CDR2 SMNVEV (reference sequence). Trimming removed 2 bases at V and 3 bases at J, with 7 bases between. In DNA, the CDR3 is TGTGCCAGCAGTTTAGTAGGCGACACTGAAGCTTTCTTT. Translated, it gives CASSLVGDTEAFF.

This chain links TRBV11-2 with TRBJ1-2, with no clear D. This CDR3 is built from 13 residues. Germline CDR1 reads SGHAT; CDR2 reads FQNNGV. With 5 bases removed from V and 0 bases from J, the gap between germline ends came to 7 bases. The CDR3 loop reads CASSLRANYGYTF. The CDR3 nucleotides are TGTGCCAGCAGCCTAAGGGCTAACTATGGCTACACCTTC.

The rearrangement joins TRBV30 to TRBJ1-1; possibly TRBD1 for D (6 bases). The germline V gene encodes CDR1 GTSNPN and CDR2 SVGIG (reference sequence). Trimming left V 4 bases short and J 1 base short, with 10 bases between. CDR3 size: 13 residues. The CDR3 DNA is TGTGCCTGGAACAGGGTTACGAACACTGAAGCTTTCTTT. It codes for CAWNRVTNTEAFF.